The rows below give T cell receptor beta chains drawn from one sample of a study of cytomegalovirus exposure and HLA in healthy donors. The assay was immunoSEQ multiplex PCR, and TCRdb's table has in-frame clones only and misses some. The sample yields 120,000 to 150,000 clones, around 75% seen once. The material sequenced was PBMCs. All receptors come from a man aged 40-49 years in good health and CMV-seronegative. Each CDR3 is given with its conserved first and last residue. The order of the fields is clone size, V gene, J gene, D gene, CDR3 DNA, CDR3 protein. D genes are given only for firm matches. Clone size is given for some rows only: seen once, a few or many times, or a class if the clone is expanded.

>few|TRBV10-1|TRBJ2-3|-
TGCGCCAGCAGTGAGTCGTATTTAGCTGACGCGGATACGCAGTATTTT
CASSESYLADADTQYF
>-|TRBV2|TRBJ2-3|TRBD2
TGTGCCAGCAGCCGGGGAGGGAGGGATACGCAGTATTTT
CASSRGGRDTQYF
>-|TRBV7-6|TRBJ2-3|-
TGTGCCAGCAGCCGGAGCACAGATACGCAGTATTTT
CASSRSTDTQYF
>-|TRBV29-1|TRBJ1-1|-
TGCAGCGTCCTCCCCCGGGTCGCGGTCACTGAAGCTTTCTTT
CSVLPRVAVTEAFF
>few|TRBV6-4|TRBJ2-3|TRBD2
TGTGCCAGCAGTGAAACAGCGGGGGGCACAGATACGCAGTATTTT
CASSETAGGTDTQYF
>-|TRBV19|TRBJ1-2|TRBD1
TGTGCCAGTAAACTGGATTCGGGACAGCGCTTCGGGGGCTACACCTTC
CASKLDSGQRFGGYTF
>-|TRBV2|TRBJ1-5|-
TGTGCCAGCAGTGATTGGGCTGATCAGCCCCAGCATTTT
CASSDWADQPQHF
>-|TRBV21-1|TRBJ1-4|-
TGTGCCAGCAACTTAACAGGGGCTGAAAAACTGTTTTTT
CASNLTGAEKLFF
>-|TRBV6-5|TRBJ1-5|-
TGTGCCAGCAGTTACTCGACAGGACATAGCAATCAGCCCCAGCATTTT
CASSYSTGHSNQPQHF
>-|TRBV28|TRBJ1-1|-
TGTGCCAGCAGGCTTACCGGGACACCCTTGGGAGAAGCTTTCTTT
CASRLTGTPLGEAFF
>once|TRBV5-1|TRBJ2-7|-
TGCGCCAGCAGCTTGTTTATCGACAGGCCCCCCTACGAGCAGTACTTC
CASSLFIDRPPYEQYF
>-|TRBV4-3|TRBJ2-4|-
TGCGCCAGCAGCCAAGCAGGGGTAGCCAAAAACATTCAGTACTTC
CASSQAGVAKNIQYF
>-|TRBV5-4|TRBJ2-4|TRBD2
TGTGCCAGCAGCATGGGACTAGCGGGGGTAAAAAACATTCAGTACTTC
CASSMGLAGVKNIQYF
>-|TRBV19|TRBJ1-4|TRBD1
TGTGCCAAGGAGAGGACAGGGAAGGGGGCTAATGAAAAACTGTTTTTT
CAKERTGKGANEKLFF
>-|TRBV10-3|TRBJ1-4|-
TGTGCCATCAGTGAAGGAGGTACCGAGGGGGGGCTGTTTTTT
CAISEGGTEGGLFF
>-|TRBV6-5|TRBJ2-5|TRBD1
TGTGCCAGCAGCTTCGACAGGGAGGAGACCCAGTACTTC
CASSFDREETQYF
>-|TRBV7-2|TRBJ1-2|TRBD1
TGTGCCAGCAGAGAGGAAGAGGGACAGCCCTATGGCTACACCTTC
CASREEEGQPYGYTF
>-|TRBV7-6|TRBJ2-5|TRBD1
TGTGCCAGCAGCCCAGAGACAGGGACCCTACAAGGGACCCAGTACTTC
CASSPETGTLQGTQYF
>-|TRBV6-4|TRBJ1-2|-
TGTGCCAGCAGTGAAATCGTCCGGAGGGTTAAACCAAACAACTATGGCTACACCTTC
CASSEIVRRVKPNNYGYTF
>once|TRBV27|TRBJ2-5|-
TGTGCCAGCAGTTTATCCGGGTACACCGCACTGGAGACCCAGTACTTC
CASSLSGYTALETQYF
>-|TRBV15|TRBJ2-1|TRBD2
TGTGCCACCAGCAGGTTGGGAGGGGACGGGGGTGAGCAGTTCTTC
CATSRLGGDGGEQFF
>-|TRBV12-5|TRBJ1-1|TRBD1
TGTGCTAGTGGTTTGTCAGGGGGCATTACTGAAGCTTTCTTT
CASGLSGGITEAFF
>-|TRBV4-1|TRBJ2-7|-
TGCGCCAGCAGCAGAGGATTAGCCTACGAGCAGTACTTC
CASSRGLAYEQYF
>-|TRBV29-1|TRBJ2-1|TRBD1
TGCAGCGTTGAGGGGACAGGGCACTACAATGAGCAGTTCTTC
CSVEGTGHYNEQFF
>-|TRBV15|TRBJ1-2|-
TGTGCCACCAGCCCTCCACCGACAGGCGGGTATGGCTACACCTTC
CATSPPPTGGYGYTF
>-|TRBV5-1|TRBJ2-1|TRBD1
TGCGCCAGCAGCTATTCCGGGACAGGGGGTACTGAGCAGTTCTTC
CASSYSGTGGTEQFF
>-|TRBV5-1|TRBJ2-1|-
TGCGCCAGCAGCTTGGGTATGGACCGGGGGTGGTTCTTC
CASSLGMDRGWFF
>few|TRBV5-4|TRBJ2-3|-
TGTGCCAGCAGCTCCCCAGCCAGCGGTGGCACAGATACGCAGTATTTT
CASSSPASGGTDTQYF
>-|TRBV15|TRBJ2-5|TRBD1
TGTGCCACCAGCAGGGCCAGGGGGGAGACCCAGTACTTC
CATSRARGETQYF
>-|TRBV25-1|TRBJ1-3|-
TGTGCCAGCAGTGATTCCGGGGGGGCAAACACCATATATTTT
CASSDSGGANTIYF
>-|TRBV4-1|TRBJ1-3|-
TGCGCCAGCAGCCTCGCCGGGACAAAGAACACCATATATTTT
CASSLAGTKNTIYF
>-|TRBV19|TRBJ1-1|-
TGTGCCAGTAGTCTCACCACAAGGGGGAACACTGAAGCTTTCTTT
CASSLTTRGNTEAFF
>-|TRBV5-1|TRBJ1-4|TRBD1
TGCGCCAGCAGCTCGGTGGGGACAGGAGTCGAAAAACTGTTTTTT
CASSSVGTGVEKLFF
>once|TRBV19|TRBJ2-5|TRBD2
TGTGCCAGTAGTATCGGGCTAGCGGGGTTGTACCAAGAGACCCAGTACTTC
CASSIGLAGLYQETQYF
>-|TRBV10-3|TRBJ2-3|-
TGTGCCATCAGTGACTCACGGGACACAGATACGCAGTATTTT
CAISDSRDTDTQYF
>-|TRBV5-1|TRBJ1-2|-
TGCGCCAGCAGCTCTCCCCGGGACTTAGGGCGGAACTATGGCTACACCTTC
CASSSPRDLGRNYGYTF
>-|TRBV6-1|TRBJ1-5|-
TGTGCCAGCACAGGGAATGGGTATAGCAATCAGCCCCAGCATTTT
CASTGNGYSNQPQHF
>-|TRBV5-1|TRBJ2-5|-
TGCGCCAGCAGCCTTGAAGGGGCGGGGGAGACCCAGTACTTC
CASSLEGAGETQYF
>-|TRBV28|TRBJ1-3|-
TGTGCCAGCACCTATACTACCTCTGGAAACACCATATATTTT
CASTYTTSGNTIYF
>-|TRBV10-3|TRBJ1-3|-
TGTGCCATCAGTGAATCCCAGGGTACTGGAAACACCATATATTTT
CAISESQGTGNTIYF
>-|TRBV11-1|TRBJ2-1|-
TGTGCCAGCAGCCGCAGCTCCTACAATGAGCAGTTCTTC
CASSRSSYNEQFF
>few|TRBV5-6|TRBJ1-3|TRBD1
TGTGCCAGCAGCTCCCCCCGGGACAGCTATGGAAACACCATATATTTT
CASSSPRDSYGNTIYF
>-|TRBV6-5|TRBJ1-2|-
TGTGCCAGCAGCCCTCTTTTGCGGGAAGGCGGCTACACCTTC
CASSPLLREGGYTF
>-|TRBV5-1|TRBJ2-1|TRBD1
TGCGCCAGCAGCTGGTGGGGACAGGGACTATACAATGAGCAGTTCTTC
CASSWWGQGLYNEQFF
>once|TRBV7-9|TRBJ2-4|TRBD1
TGTGCCAGCAGCCCACCGGGACAGGGAAGTGGCATTCAGTACTTC
CASSPPGQGSGIQYF
>-|TRBV2|TRBJ2-3|TRBD2
TGTGCCAGCAGTGTGACTAGCGGGGGGCCTAACACAGATACGCAGTATTTT
CASSVTSGGPNTDTQYF
>-|TRBV5-1|TRBJ2-2|-
TGCGCCAGCAGCTTGAAGGGGGCGAACACCGGGGAGCTGTTTTTT
CASSLKGANTGELFF
>-|TRBV30|TRBJ1-1|-
TGTGCCCAAAATGGGGGGTTAGCGATGAACACTGAAGCTTTCTTT
CAQNGGLAMNTEAFF
>few|TRBV5-1|TRBJ1-4|-
TGCGCCAGCAGCAATGTGGGGACTTTCCCTACTCCGGCAACTAATGAAAAACTGTTTTTT
CASSNVGTFPTPATNEKLFF
>-|TRBV6-5|TRBJ1-2|-
TGTGCCAGCAGTTATGAGGCAGGGGCGGACTATGGCTACACCTTC
CASSYEAGADYGYTF
>-|TRBV7-8|TRBJ2-7|TRBD2
TGTGCCAGCAGCTCCACTAGCGGGGCCTACGAGCAGTACTTC
CASSSTSGAYEQYF
>few|TRBV4-1|TRBJ1-1|-
TGCGCCAGCAGCCAGCCAGGGTGGAACACTGAAGCTTTCTTT
CASSQPGWNTEAFF
>-|TRBV28|TRBJ1-2|TRBD1
TGTGCCAGCAGCCCCTCGAACACAGGGGGCGCGGGCGGCTACACCTTC
CASSPSNTGGAGGYTF